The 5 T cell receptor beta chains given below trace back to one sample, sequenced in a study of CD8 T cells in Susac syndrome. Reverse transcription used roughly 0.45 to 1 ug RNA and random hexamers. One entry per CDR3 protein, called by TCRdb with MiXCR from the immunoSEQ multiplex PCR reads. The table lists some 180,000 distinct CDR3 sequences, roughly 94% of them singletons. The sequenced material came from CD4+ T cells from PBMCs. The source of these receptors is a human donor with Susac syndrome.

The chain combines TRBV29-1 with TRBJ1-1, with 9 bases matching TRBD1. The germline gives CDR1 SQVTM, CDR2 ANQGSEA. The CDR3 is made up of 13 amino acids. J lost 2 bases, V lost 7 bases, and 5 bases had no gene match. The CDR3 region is CSAETGGNTEAFF. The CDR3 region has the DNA TGCAGCGCCGAGACAGGGGGAAACACTGAAGCTTTCTTT.

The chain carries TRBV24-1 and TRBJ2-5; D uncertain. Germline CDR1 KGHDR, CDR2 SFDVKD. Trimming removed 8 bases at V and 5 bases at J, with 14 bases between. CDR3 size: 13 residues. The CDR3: CATNSHGGETQYF. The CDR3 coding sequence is TGTGCCACCAATTCCCATGGTGGCGAGACCCAGTACTTC.

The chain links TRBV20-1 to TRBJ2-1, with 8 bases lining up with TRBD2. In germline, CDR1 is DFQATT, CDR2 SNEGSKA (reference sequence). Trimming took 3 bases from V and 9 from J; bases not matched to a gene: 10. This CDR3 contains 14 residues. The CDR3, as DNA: TGCAGTGCTAGGGCTAGCGGGCCCCGAGGTGAGCAGTTCTTC. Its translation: CSARASGPRGEQFF.

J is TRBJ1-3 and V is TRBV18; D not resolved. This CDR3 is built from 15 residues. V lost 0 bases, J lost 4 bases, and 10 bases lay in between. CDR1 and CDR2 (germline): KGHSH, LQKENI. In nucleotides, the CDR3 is TGTGCCAGCTCACCACCGGCTACTTGGGGAAACACCATATATTTT. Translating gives CASSPPATWGNTIYF.

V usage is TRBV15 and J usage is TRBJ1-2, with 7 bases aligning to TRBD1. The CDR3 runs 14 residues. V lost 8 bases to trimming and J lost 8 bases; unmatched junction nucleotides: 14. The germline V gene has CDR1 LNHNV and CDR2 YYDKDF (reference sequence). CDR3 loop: CATVSRRGGGGYTF. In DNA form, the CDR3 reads TGTGCCACCGTATCAAGGAGAGGGGGCGGAGGCTACACCTTC.